The 21 T cell receptor beta chains below come from one sample, sequenced in a study of vaccination and CD4 T cells after COVID-19. No antigen is known for these receptors. Researchers used the Oncomine TCR Beta short-read assay to sequence DNA from cultured CD4+ T cells. Genomic DNA was extracted from cultured CD4+ T cells. In TCRdb, the PCR reads were re-called with MiXCR into one record per CDR3 protein. The top ten hold more than 15% of the sample, which has over 9,000 distinct CDR3 sequences, around 34% seen once. Treatment meaning: approximately nine-day PBMC culture with coronavirus spike peptide pools or control peptides (ViraFEST assay). Gathering of the CD4+ T cells, from the unexposed donor, took place before the COVID-19 pandemic (2011-2018). The sample taken for sequencing was CD4+ T cells from blood, cultured in vitro. All receptors derive from a human donor in good health.

This clonotype was counted a few times. The chain recombines TRBV5-4 with TRBJ2-5; possibly TRBD2 for D (5 bases). This CDR3 has 15 amino acids. With 1 base removed from V and 3 bases from J, the gap between germline ends came to 13 bases. Germline V gene data show CDR1 as SGHNT and CDR2 as YYREEE (reference sequence). Here the CDR3 reads CASSLMSGSEETQYF. CDR3 bases: TGTGCCAGCAGCTTGATGTCGGGGTCCGAAGAGACCCAGTACTTC.

This chain uses TRBV7-2 with TRBJ2-7, with D possibly matching TRBD1 (5 bases). V was shortened by 1 base and J by 0 bases, with 19 bases between the two germline ends. Germline V gene sequence: CDR1 SGHTA, CDR2 FQGNSA. This CDR3 region has 18 residues. The CDR3: CASSLGATLRQSSYEQYF. In DNA, the CDR3 is TGTGCCAGCAGCTTAGGGGCCACGCTACGACAGAGCTCCTACGAGCAGTACTTC.

This clonotype was found a few times. This chain connects TRBV7-3 to TRBJ2-1, with D possibly matching TRBD2 (6 bases). The V and J ends lost 1 base and 8 bases respectively, with 15 bases between them. Germline V CDR1 and CDR2: SGHTA, FQGTGA. The CDR3 loop spans 15 amino acids. For the CDR3, the DNA is TGTGCCAGCAGCTTAAGGCCTAGCGCACCATATGAGCAGTTCTTC. Translation: CASSLRPSAPYEQFF.

The genes are TRBV19 and TRBJ1-5; D not resolved. The V gene's germline CDR1 is LNHDA and CDR2 SQIVND (reference sequence). V shed 4 bases and J shed 0 bases, with 10 bases lying between them. This CDR3 has 15 residues. The CDR3 DNA is TGTGCCAGTAGTACTCTCCGAGTTAGCAATCAGCCCCAGCATTTT. Translating gives CASSTLRVSNQPQHF.

The V and J genes are TRBV28 and TRBJ1-5; 7 positions agree with TRBD1. The CDR3 sequence is 17 residues long. Germline values: CDR1 MDHEN, CDR2 SYDVKM. V lost 5 bases and J lost 2; bases outside the gene matches: 12. This CDR3 is CASSVWDSERGNQPQHF. CDR3 bases: TGTGCCAGCAGTGTCTGGGACAGTGAGAGAGGCAATCAGCCCCAGCATTTT.

The chain combines TRBV6-5 with TRBJ2-3, with D perhaps TRBD2 (5 bases). CDR3 length equals 17 residues. Germline CDR1 is MNHEY and CDR2 is SVGAGI. V dropped 2 bases and J dropped 4 bases, with 19 bases sitting between them. The CDR3 coding sequence is TGTGCCAGCAGTTACAGGACTCGTGGTATAGGTCCAGATACGCAGTATTTT. Amino acid sequence: CASSYRTRGIGPDTQYF.

This clonotype was detected only a few times. The chain joins TRBV20-1 to TRBJ2-7, with 13 bases lining up with TRBD2. Losses at the gene ends were 5 bases for V and 4 bases for J; bases not matched to a gene: 8. The CDR3 runs to 15 residues. CDR1 is DFQATT, CDR2 SNEGSKA, per germline (reference sequence). CDR3 DNA: TGCAGTGCTTACCTCGGACTAGCGGGAGAGTACGAGCAGTACTTC. Its translation: CSAYLGLAGEYEQYF.

CDR3 DNA: TGTGCCAGCAGTCTACAGGGACCCTGCGAGCAGTACTTC. Translating gives CASSLQGPCEQYF. The chain carries TRBV27 and TRBJ2-7; tentative D call: TRBD1 (6 bases). CDR1 is MNHEY and CDR2 is SMNVEV in the germline V gene (reference sequence). The V gene lost 5 bases and the J gene lost 6 bases, with 14 bases spanning the gap. This CDR3 has 13 amino acids.

This sequence joins TRBV7-8 and TRBJ2-7; the match to TRBD2 covers 15 bases. The germline gives CDR1 SGHVS, CDR2 FQNEAQ. The V gene end was trimmed by 3 bases and the J gene end by 7 bases; junction bases not matched to a gene: 4. This CDR3 comprises 15 residues. CDR3 amino acids: CASSLGLAGGREQYF. The CDR3, as DNA: TGTGCCAGCAGCTTGGGACTAGCGGGAGGAAGGGAGCAGTACTTC.

The chain employs TRBV20-1 and TRBJ2-3, with 7 positions matching TRBD1. The V gene's germline CDR1 is DFQATT and CDR2 SNEGSKA (reference sequence). V lost 4 bases, J lost 3 bases, and 10 bases stayed unmatched. The CDR3 length is 15 residues. The CDR3 reads CSATTGEYRTDTQYF. In DNA, the CDR3 is TGCAGTGCTACTACAGGGGAATATAGGACAGATACGCAGTATTTT.

This clonotype was detected only a few times. This chain links TRBV7-9 with TRBJ2-2; D possibly corresponds to TRBD1 (6 bases). The CDR3 has 13 amino acids. Trimming took off 5 bases at V and 5 bases at J, with 9 bases between the two ends. CDR1 and CDR2 from the germline V gene are SEHNR and FQNEAQ (reference sequence). CDR3 in amino acids: CASSPQGTGELFF. The CDR3 DNA reads TGTGCCAGCAGCCCACAGGGTACCGGGGAGCTGTTTTTT.

This clonotype was observed a few times. The chain combines TRBV7-6 with TRBJ1-1; D not certain. This CDR3 region has 14 residues. The germline V gene has CDR1 SGHVS and CDR2 FNYEAQ. V shed 5 bases and J shed 10 bases, with 20 bases lying between them. In nucleotides, the CDR3 is TGTGCCAGCAGCCCCTCGGACGGAGGAGGTAGAGCTTTCTTT. This encodes CASSPSDGGGRAFF. The whole variable domain, filled in from reference TRBV7-6 and TRBJ1-1, reads GAGVSQSPRYKVTKRGQDVALRCDPISGHVSLYWYRQALGQGPEFLTYFNYEAQQDKSGLPNDRFSAERPEGSISTLTIQRTEQRDSAMYRCASSPSDGGGRAFFGQGTRLTVV.

The rearrangement joins TRBV7-9 to TRBJ2-7, with a tentative D call TRBD2 (6 bases). Per the germline V gene, CDR1 is SEHNR and CDR2 is FQNEAQ (reference sequence). The CDR3 is 16 amino acids. V gave up 4 bases and J gave up 0 bases, with 16 bases separating them. The CDR3 protein is CASSSGTPRSSYEQYF. For the CDR3, the DNA is TGTGCCAGCAGCTCCGGGACTCCCAGAAGCTCCTACGAGCAGTACTTC.

This clonotype has only a few counts. The chain recombines TRBV4-2 with TRBJ2-3; the match to TRBD2 covers 7 bases. The length of the CDR3 is 12 residues. The V and J ends lost 1 base and 14 bases, in that order; junction bases with no gene match: 6. Germline V CDR1 and CDR2: LGHNA, YNFKEQ. The CDR3 protein is CASSQGLASLYF. The CDR3 DNA reads TGTGCCAGCAGCCAAGGACTAGCTAGTTTGTATTTT.

V is TRBV7-2 and J is TRBJ1-6; a weak D match, TRBD1 (5 bases). The CDR3 runs 15 residues. The V gene's germline CDR1 is SGHTA and CDR2 FQGNSA. Trimming cost V 0 bases and J 9 bases, with 12 bases left between them. This chain's CDR3 is CASSLAAGSSSPLHF. The DNA for the CDR3 is TGTGCCAGCAGCTTAGCTGCAGGGTCTAGTTCACCCCTCCACTTT. Variable domain in full (rest from reference TRBV7-2 and TRBJ1-6): GAGVSQSPSNKVTEKGKDVELRCDPISGHTALYWYRQSLGQGLEFLIYFQGNSAPDKSGLPSDRFSAERTGGSVSTLTIQRTQQEDSAVYLCASSLAAGSSSPLHFGNGTRLTVT.

There are a few counts of this clonotype. V usage is TRBV6-1 and J usage is TRBJ1-5; maybe TRBD1 (5 bases). Between the trimmed V and J ends, which lost 4 bases and 5 bases, there was a span of 18 bases. CDR1 and CDR2 (germline): MNHNS, SASEGT. The CDR3 length is 16 residues. The chain's CDR3 is CASSAPGRRKDQPQHF. CDR3 coding DNA: TGTGCCAGCAGTGCCCCGGGACGGAGGAAGGATCAGCCCCAGCATTTT.

This clonotype showed up just a few times. This chain links TRBV6-1 with TRBJ1-6; D is possibly TRBD1 (5 bases). The germline gives CDR1 MNHNS, CDR2 SASEGT. There are 14 residues in the CDR3. V was clipped by 10 bases and J by 8 bases, with 18 bases between them. The CDR3 region is CATVRQNVHSPLHF. In DNA, the CDR3 is TGTGCCACCGTTCGACAGAACGTACATTCACCCCTCCACTTT.

The chain uses TRBV5-8 and TRBJ2-1; TRBD2 aligns across 13 bases. Germline CDR1 SGHTS, CDR2 YDEGEE. There are 16 residues in the CDR3. The J segment lost 9 bases and the V segment lost 4 bases, leaving 10 bases of the junction unmatched. CDR3 sequence reads: CASSPGTSGKGSEQFF. The CDR3, as DNA: TGTGCCAGCAGCCCAGGGACTAGCGGGAAGGGGAGTGAGCAGTTCTTC.

This clonotype was seen a handful of times. The gene calls are TRBV7-3 and TRBJ2-6; maybe TRBD2 (5 bases). Germline-derived CDR1 and CDR2 are SGHTA and FQGTGA. V shed 5 bases and J shed 4 bases, with 15 bases lying between them. The CDR3 runs to 16 residues. The CDR3 protein is CASSPGIGVGANVLTF. For the CDR3, the DNA is TGTGCCAGCAGCCCTGGGATCGGGGTAGGGGCCAACGTCCTGACTTTC.

The chain carries TRBV10-3 and TRBJ2-7; weak D call: TRBD2 (5 bases). Per germline, CDR1 ENHRY and CDR2 SYGVKD. With 7 bases removed from V and 0 bases from J, the gap between germline ends came to 16 bases. The CDR3 runs to 15 residues. For the CDR3, the DNA is TGTGCCATCACTTCCTCCGCTAGCAGCTCCTACGAGCAGTACTTC. Translating gives CAITSSASSSYEQYF.

The chain uses TRBV28 and TRBJ1-2; 9 nucleotides line up with TRBD1. Trimming removed 10 bases from V and 3 bases from J; junction bases left unmatched: 6. The CDR3 is made up of 13 amino acids. CDR1 and CDR2 (germline): MDHEN, SYDVKM. DNA for the CDR3: TGTGCCACCCACACAGGGGGCGACTATGGCTACACCTTC. Its translation: CATHTGGDYGYTF.